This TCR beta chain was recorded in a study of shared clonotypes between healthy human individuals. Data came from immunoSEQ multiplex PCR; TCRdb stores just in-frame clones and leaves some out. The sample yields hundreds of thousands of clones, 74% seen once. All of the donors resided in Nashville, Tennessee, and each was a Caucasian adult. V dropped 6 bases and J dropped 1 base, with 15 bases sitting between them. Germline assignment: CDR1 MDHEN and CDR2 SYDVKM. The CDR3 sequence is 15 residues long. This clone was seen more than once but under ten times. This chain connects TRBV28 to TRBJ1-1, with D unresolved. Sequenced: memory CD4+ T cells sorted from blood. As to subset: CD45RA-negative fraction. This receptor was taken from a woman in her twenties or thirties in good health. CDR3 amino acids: CASSQPAARNTEAFF. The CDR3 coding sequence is TGTGCCAGCAGCCAACCCGCGGCTAGGAACACTGAAGCTTTCTTT.